These 29 T cell receptor beta chains were all obtained from the same sample, sequenced in a study of response to subunit inactivated influenza vaccine. TCRdb re-called the RT-PCR reads through MiXCR, storing one row per CDR3 protein. The sample contains about 540,000 distinct CDR3 sequences, under 30% of which appear only once. The sample was also linked to a second study, of T cells expressing NK-cell markers. According to that study: Template switching by 5'RACE with UMIs generated the TCR beta cDNA.

The sample here was CD4+ T cells sorted from PBMCs, taken roughly 13 days after vaccination. These receptors came from a man in his fifties who received an inactivated influenza vaccine.

The chain employs TRBV19 and TRBJ2-7, with D perhaps TRBD1 (5 bases). Trimming took 5 bases from V and 1 from J, leaving 12 bases between them. In germline, CDR1 is LNHDA, CDR2 SQIVND (reference sequence). The CDR3 consists of 14 residues. The CDR3 protein is CASSATTVSYEQYF. In DNA form, the CDR3 reads TGTGCCAGTAGTGCCACGACAGTTTCCTACGAGCAGTACTTC.

This chain uses TRBV7-2 with TRBJ2-2; TRBD2 aligns across 7 bases. The CDR3 sequence is 15 residues long. Germline V CDR1 and CDR2: SGHTA, FQGNSA. After removal of 5 bases from V and 6 bases from J, the junction contained 9 bases not matched to a gene. In DNA, the CDR3 is TGTGCCAGCAGCCGGGCGGGGGAGAGGTCCGGGGAGCTGTTTTTT. This translates into CASSRAGERSGELFF.

This clonotype was seen only a few times. The chain couples TRBV18 to TRBJ2-7, with D uncertain. Deletions cut 3 bases from V and 4 bases from J, with 10 bases between. Germline V gene sequence: CDR1 KGHSH, CDR2 LQKENI. This CDR3 spans 13 amino acids. CDR3 nucleotide sequence: TGTGCCAGCTCACCCCAACGGACGTACGAGCAGTACTTC. Protein product: CASSPQRTYEQYF. Combining the CDR3 with reference TRBV18 and TRBJ2-7 gives the whole variable domain NAGVMQNPRHLVRRRGQEARLRCSPMKGHSHVYWYRQLPEEGLKFMVYLQKENIIDESGMPKERFSAEFPKEGPSILRIQQVVRGDSAAYFCASSPQRTYEQYFGPGTRLTVT.

This clonotype was seen a handful of times. The DNA for the CDR3 is TGTGCCACCAGCAGAGATGGGGTGGGCACTGAAGCTTTCTTT. Its translation: CATSRDGVGTEAFF. The gene calls are TRBV15 and TRBJ1-1, with unresolved D. Looked up from germline, CDR1 is LNHNV and CDR2 is YYDKDF (reference sequence). Trimming cost V 0 bases and J 4 bases, with 9 bases left between them. The CDR3 has 14 residues.

A few counts support this clonotype. The chain has TRBV20-1 and TRBJ2-2; 7 bases are shared with TRBD2. CDR1 DFQATT and CDR2 SNEGSKA come from the germline V gene (reference sequence). The CDR3 length is 15 residues. The V gene end was trimmed by 2 bases and the J gene end by 2 bases; junction bases not matched to a gene: 5. The CDR3 protein is CSARRTRLNTGELFF. The CDR3 bases are TGCAGTGCTAGACGGACTAGACTTAACACCGGGGAGCTGTTTTTT.

The chain employs TRBV4-1 and TRBJ2-7; TRBD1 agrees at 12 bases. The length of the CDR3 is 16 residues. The V gene end was trimmed by 1 base and the J gene end by 6 bases; junction bases not matched to a gene: 7. CDR1 and CDR2 from the germline V gene are MGHRA and YSYEKL. The CDR3 reads CASSQVPGTGGFEQYF. The CDR3 DNA follows: TGCGCCAGCAGCCAAGTCCCCGGGACAGGGGGCTTCGAGCAGTACTTC.

This clonotype was counted a few times. The gene calls are TRBV30 and TRBJ2-2; D is tentatively TRBD1 or TRBD2 (6 bases each). Trimming stripped 4 bases from V and 7 bases from J, with 16 bases between. CDR1 is GTSNPN and CDR2 is SVGIG in the germline V gene (reference sequence). The CDR3 loop spans 14 amino acids. The CDR3 reads CAWNRGGIVGELFF. CDR3 DNA: TGTGCCTGGAATAGAGGGGGGATCGTCGGGGAGCTGTTTTTT.

V usage is TRBV6-5 and J usage is TRBJ1-3; 8 bases map to TRBD1. The germline V gene has CDR1 MNHEY and CDR2 SVGAGI. The ends lost 0 bases at V and 5 bases at J; junction bases unmatched: 9. This CDR3 is 17 amino acids long. CDR3 sequence: CASSYSAGGEYRNTIYF. CDR3 bases: TGTGCCAGCAGTTACTCTGCAGGGGGCGAATATAGAAACACCATATATTTT.

This clonotype was picked up a small number of times. V gene TRBV27 combines with J gene TRBJ2-3; 9 nucleotides match TRBD2. The CDR3 runs 15 residues. Trimming removed 3 bases from V and 14 bases from J; junction bases left unmatched: 15. In germline, CDR1 is MNHEY, CDR2 SMNVEV (reference sequence). In nucleotides, the CDR3 is TGTGCCAGCAGTTTCCCCGGGATAGCGGGGGCTGCTCTGTATTTT. Translated: CASSFPGIAGAALYF.

This clonotype has only one observation. A read error may produce the germline difference seen at one junction end. The CDR3 loop is CAWSVIRTVRGTGGLFF. In DNA, the CDR3 is TGTGCCTGGAGTGTAATTAGGACTGTTCGGGGCACCGGGGGGCTGTTTTTT. This chain joins TRBV30 and TRBJ2-2; D possibly corresponds to TRBD2 (6 bases). The CDR3 runs 17 residues. CDR1 is GTSNPN, CDR2 SVGIG, per germline (reference sequence).

This chain links TRBV20-1 with TRBJ2-1; D gene uncertain. In germline, CDR1 is DFQATT, CDR2 SNEGSKA (reference sequence). Trimming shortened V by 0 bases and J by 5 bases, and 11 bases separated the two germline ends. This CDR3 is built from 14 residues. CDR3 in amino acids: CSARDTGRHNEQFF. CDR3 in DNA: TGCAGTGCTAGAGATACCGGGCGCCACAATGAGCAGTTCTTC.

The CDR3 is CASRRPGQGIRKLFF. The CDR3, as DNA: TGTGCCAGCAGACGTCCGGGACAGGGTATTCGAAAACTGTTTTTT. The chain uses TRBV12-3 or TRBV12-4 and TRBJ1-4; 9 bases are shared with TRBD1. The length of the CDR3 is 15 residues. After removal of 6 bases from V and 10 bases from J, the junction contained 12 bases not matched to a gene.

In this sample, this clonotype turned up a few times. The chain carries TRBV21-1 and TRBJ2-7; no DNA check was done on the table's D call, TRBD2. TRBV21-1 counts as a pseudogene. This CDR3 comprises 14 residues. The CDR3 nucleotides read TGTGCCAGCAGCCGCCGGGACTCCATCCAGGAGCAGTACTTC. It yields the protein CASSRRDSIQEQYF.

This sequence joins TRBV30 and TRBJ2-1, with TRBD2 identical over 13 bases. The CDR3 has 14 residues. Per germline, CDR1 GTSNPN and CDR2 SVGIG (reference sequence). Trimming removed 3 bases from V and 10 bases from J; junction bases left unmatched: 6. CDR3 nucleotide sequence: TGTGCCTGGAGGGGGACTAGCGGGAAGAAGGAGCAGTTCTTC. Its protein is CAWRGTSGKKEQFF.

This clonotype was observed a few times. The chain uses TRBV30 and TRBJ1-6, with 8 nucleotides matching TRBD1. V lost 2 bases and J lost 7; bases outside the gene matches: 13. The CDR3 sequence is 17 residues long. Germline-derived CDR1 and CDR2 are GTSNPN and SVGIG (reference sequence). The CDR3 region has the DNA TGTGCCTGGAGTCCGACTCAGGGGGCGATGTGGAATTCACCCCTCCACTTT. Translation gives CAWSPTQGAMWNSPLHF. The variable domain in full, with the rest retrieved from reference TRBV30 and TRBJ1-6, is SQTIHQWPATLVQPVGSPLSLECTVEGTSNPNLYWYRQAAGRGLQLLFYSVGIGQISSEVPQNLSASRPQDRQFILSSKKLLLSDSGFYLCAWSPTQGAMWNSPLHFGNGTRLTVT.

This clonotype has more than one count but fewer than ten. The genes are TRBV7-2 and TRBJ2-1; 10 nucleotides align to TRBD2. This CDR3 is 17 amino acids long. V lost 5 bases and J lost 1; bases outside the gene matches: 8. Germline V CDR1 and CDR2: SGHTA, FQGNSA. In DNA, the CDR3 is TGTGCCAGCAGCGCAGCCACTAGCGGGAAATCCTACAATGAGCAGTTCTTC. This codes for CASSAATSGKSYNEQFF.

Ten or more counts support this clonotype. The chain employs TRBV20-1 and TRBJ1-4, with 7 bases that match TRBD1. Germline trimming cut 6 bases from V and 2 bases from J; bases unmatched to any gene: 9. Germline V gives CDR1 DFQATT, CDR2 SNEGSKA (reference sequence). This CDR3 is built from 15 residues. The CDR3 nucleotides read TGCAGTGCGACCCGGACAGGAAGGACTAATGAAAAACTGTTTTTT. Encoded protein: CSATRTGRTNEKLFF.

This clonotype has a count of ten or more. The V call is TRBV5-4, the J call TRBJ2-7; no clear D gene. V was shortened by 4 bases and J by 4 bases, with 18 bases between the two germline ends. This CDR3 spans 15 amino acids. The germline gives CDR1 SGHNT, CDR2 YYREEE (reference sequence). Here the CDR3 reads CASSPDLPLGYEQYF. CDR3 coding DNA: TGTGCCAGCAGCCCGGACCTCCCCCTGGGGTACGAGCAGTACTTC.

The V gene is TRBV24-1, the J gene TRBJ2-5; maybe TRBD2 (6 bases). The CDR3 is 15 residues long. Trimming took off 2 bases at V and 1 base at J, with 10 bases between the two ends. Germline lookup yields CDR1 KGHDR and CDR2 SFDVKD. CDR3 amino acids: CATSDYRGVQETQYF. In DNA form, the CDR3 reads TGTGCCACCAGTGATTATCGCGGGGTCCAAGAGACCCAGTACTTC.

This clonotype was counted a few times. The chain combines TRBV28 with TRBJ2-2; 9 bases agree with TRBD1. V dropped 6 bases and J dropped 5; count of bases not matched to a gene: 7. CDR3 length equals 15 residues. CDR1 and CDR2 from the germline V gene are MDHEN and SYDVKM. CDR3: CASRGPGQGTGELFF. DNA of the CDR3: TGTGCCAGCAGGGGACCGGGACAGGGTACCGGGGAGCTGTTTTTT.

This clonotype showed up just a few times. This chain uses TRBV28 with TRBJ1-1; D ambiguous. The V gene lost 7 bases and the J gene lost 5 bases, with 14 bases spanning the gap. This CDR3 contains 13 residues. Germline CDR1 MDHEN, CDR2 SYDVKM. The CDR3 loop is CASTSEERTEAFF. The CDR3 DNA follows: TGTGCCAGCACGAGCGAGGAGAGGACTGAAGCTTTCTTT.

The V and J genes are TRBV7-2 and TRBJ2-7, with D perhaps matching TRBD2 (5 bases). Deletions cut 6 bases from V and 0 bases from J, with 12 bases between. CDR3 length: 14 residues. CDR1 and CDR2 (germline): SGHTA, FQGNSA. In DNA form, the CDR3 reads TGTGCCAGCAGGCCGTCTGGGAGCTCCTACGAGCAGTACTTC. This translates into CASRPSGSSYEQYF.

The rearrangement links TRBV7-9 to TRBJ2-3; D is perhaps TRBD2 (5 bases). V lost 5 bases and J 4 bases, leaving 16 bases between the germline ends. CDR1 SEHNR and CDR2 FQNEAQ come from the germline V gene (reference sequence). This CDR3 is built from 15 residues. The CDR3 loop is CASSHMGDRADTQYF. Written as DNA, the CDR3 is TGTGCCAGCAGCCATATGGGAGACCGCGCAGATACGCAGTATTTT. Full variable domain (remainder filled in from reference TRBV7-9 and TRBJ2-3): DTGVSQNPRHKITKRGQNVTFRCDPISEHNRLYWYRQTLGQGPEFLTYFQNEAQLEKSRLLSDRFSAERPKGSFSTLEIQRTEQGDSAMYLCASSHMGDRADTQYFGPGTRLTVL.

This clonotype has only a few counts. V usage is TRBV10-3 and J usage is TRBJ2-1, with a tentative D call TRBD2 (6 bases). V was cut by 6 bases and J by 6 bases, with 15 bases left in between. The CDR3 runs 14 residues. Germline V gene lookup returns CDR1 ENHRY and CDR2 SYGVKD. The CDR3 region has the DNA TGTGCCATCAGATACGGGAGTGACCCCAATGAGCAGTTCTTC. Its protein is CAIRYGSDPNEQFF.

This clonotype was counted many times. The gene calls are TRBV30 and TRBJ2-5, with TRBD2 matching 9 bases. CDR1 is GTSNPN and CDR2 is SVGIG in the germline V gene (reference sequence). The CDR3 runs to 14 residues. The junction had 6 bases not matched to a gene; V was cut back by 2 bases and J by 5 bases. The CDR3 spells CAWSYSGGRETQYF. In DNA, the CDR3 is TGTGCCTGGAGTTATAGCGGGGGTCGGGAGACCCAGTACTTC.

This clonotype turned up a few times. CDR3 DNA sequence: TGTGCCAGCAGCTATACATGGGGGTCGGGGGGTGAGCAGTTCTTC. It yields the protein CASSYTWGSGGEQFF. This chain joins TRBV7-2 and TRBJ2-1; TRBD2 agrees at 7 bases. Trimming removed 4 bases from V and 9 bases from J; junction bases left unmatched: 12. Looked up from germline, CDR1 is SGHTA and CDR2 is FQGNSA. This CDR3 comprises 15 residues.

The CDR3 reads CASSPGTGGNYNEQFF. Here the CDR3 DNA reads TGTGCCAGCAGCCCCGGGACAGGGGGGAACTACAATGAGCAGTTCTTC. The chain has TRBV5-6 and TRBJ2-1; 11 nucleotides match TRBD1. This CDR3 region has 16 residues. Germline CDR1 SGHDT, CDR2 YYEEEE. V was clipped by 4 bases and J by 3 bases; unmatched bases: 6.

The V and J genes are TRBV7-3 and TRBJ2-1; TRBD2 matches 12 bases. Trimming removed 5 bases from V and 0 bases from J; junction bases left unmatched: 14. Germline V gene lookup returns CDR1 SGHTA and CDR2 FQGTGA. This CDR3 region has 20 residues. The CDR3 loop is CASSQRPGLAGQGSYNEQFF. The CDR3 bases are TGTGCCAGCAGCCAACGGCCGGGACTAGCGGGCCAGGGCTCCTACAATGAGCAGTTCTTC.

The CDR3 nucleotides read TGTGCCAGCAGCTTGGGGCTAGCGGGAGATTCGCAGTACTTC. It specifies CASSLGLAGDSQYF. V usage is TRBV5-6 and J usage is TRBJ2-7; 10 positions match TRBD2. The germline gives CDR1 SGHDT, CDR2 YYEEEE. CDR3 size: 14 residues. J gave up 9 bases and V 0 bases, and 6 bases lay outside the gene matches.